This T cell receptor beta chain was sequenced in a study of monozygotic twins with inflammatory bowel disease. Study-level points and caveats: Other individuals had fewer clonotypes in common with IBD patients than with healthy twins, especially with disease activity.

No DNA is given; TCRdb re-called the 5' RACE reads and lists each CDR3 protein once. The listing records 440,000 or so distinct CDR3 sequences. The authors drew around 2.6 ml of blood from each donor. This CDR3 contains 15 residues. The germline V gene has CDR1 SEHNR and CDR2 FQNEAQ (reference sequence). With regard to this clonotype: The antigen remains unidentified.

V gene TRBV7-9 combines with J gene TRBJ1-4; TCRdb outputs TRBD1, but without DNA this stays unchecked. The receptor comes from a human donor with ulcerative colitis or Crohn's disease, or a healthy co-twin of an affected twin (not recorded which). Sequencing was carried out using blood. This chain's CDR3 is CASSTYRGGAEKLFF.